These 5 T cell receptor beta chains came from one sample sequenced in a study of blood T cell repertoires in COVID-19 (dated by TCRdb to 2018 to 2020). Library construction relied on the immunoSEQ multiplex PCR assay. TCRdb took this table from immuneACCESS and kept in-frame rearrangements with V and J called. Such tables lack part of the clones; where checked against another copy, unresolved V genes explain under half of the gap, and the rest is unexplained. Across this sample there are roughly 100,000 clones, with 80% to 95% seen only once. The top ten constitute 1.5% to 2.5% of the sample. The sample was peripheral blood. The receptors stem from a woman in her 50s with COVID-19, enrolled during active disease.

The V call is TRBV9, the J call TRBJ1-1; D may be TRBD1 (5 bases). The CDR3 is 15 amino acids. Per the germline V gene, CDR1 is SGDLS and CDR2 is YYNGEE. V shed 4 bases and J shed 5 bases, with 18 bases lying between them. CDR3 bases: TGTGCCAGCAGCCCCCGAGGGGAGGGAGGAACTGAAGCTTTCTTT. This codes for CASSPRGEGGTEAFF.

The chain recombines TRBV6-5 with TRBJ2-5; 8 nucleotides match TRBD2. With V trimmed by 5 bases and J by 5 bases, 7 bases remained unmatched. Per the germline V gene, CDR1 is MNHEY and CDR2 is SVGAGI. The CDR3 is 14 amino acids. CDR3 protein: CASSQSGGRETQYF. The CDR3 DNA reads as TGTGCCAGCAGTCAAAGCGGGGGAAGGGAGACCCAGTACTTC.

This clone was found once. The chain couples TRBV11-2 to TRBJ2-1; D remains ambiguous. Trimming removed 5 bases from V and 4 bases from J, with 9 bases in between. The CDR3 consists of 13 residues. CDR1 is SGHAT and CDR2 is FQNNGV in the germline V gene. CDR3: CASSPPFYNEQFF. The CDR3 nucleotides read TGTGCCAGCAGCCCTCCCTTTTACAATGAGCAGTTCTTC. The full variable domain, in which reference TRBV11-2 and TRBJ2-1 provide the parts outside the CDR3, is EAGVAQSPRYKIIEKRQSVAFWCNPISGHATLYWYQQILGQGPKLLIQFQNNGVVDDSQLPKDRFSAERLKGVDSTLKIQPAKLEDSAVYLCASSPPFYNEQFFGPGTRLTVL.

This clone turned up a few times. The J gene is TRBJ1-5, the V gene TRBV6-2 or TRBV6-3, with TRBD1 as a possible D gene (6 bases). Between the trimmed V and J ends, which lost 2 bases and 4 bases, there was a span of 9 bases. The CDR3 extends over 14 amino acids. Germline CDR1 is MNHEY and CDR2 is SVGEGT. CDR3 DNA: TGTGCCAGCAGTTACGGACAGCATAATCAGCCCCAGCATTTT. It encodes CASSYGQHNQPQHF.

This rearrangement joins TRBV5-1 to TRBJ1-2; D possibly corresponds to TRBD1 (6 bases). CDR1 and CDR2 (germline): SGHRS, YFSETQ. V lost 0 bases and J lost 8, with 14 bases in between. The CDR3 runs to 14 residues. Here the CDR3 DNA reads TGCGCCAGCAGCTTGGCCCCAGGGGTAAAGGGCTACACCTTC. This translates into CASSLAPGVKGYTF.